The T cell receptor (beta chain) described here comes from a study of T-cell reconstitution after alpha-beta-depleted transplantation in children. Germline V CDR1 and CDR2: MNHEY, SVGEGT. V lost 0 bases to trimming and J lost 10 bases; unmatched junction nucleotides: 11. The CDR3 is made up of 16 amino acids. This clonotype was counted only a few times. This sample's TCRbeta library carried unique molecular identifier barcodes. MiXCR, applied by TCRdb to the PCR reads, yields one record per CDR3 protein. The sample shows about a million distinct CDR3 sequences, around 30% of them seen only once. The material sequenced was PBMCs, mostly from graft donor cells, taken 360 days after TCRalphabeta/CD19-depleted stem cell transplant. This chain joins TRBV6-2 or TRBV6-3 and TRBJ2-1; 8 nucleotides line up with TRBD1. This TCR came from a boy younger than two who had a stem cell transplant for SCID, so the T cells may come from the graft donor. CDR3 region: CASSYSRDRQMGEQFF. For the CDR3, the DNA is TGTGCCAGCAGTTACTCGCGGGACAGGCAGATGGGGGAGCAGTTCTTC.